This TCR beta chain was documented in a study of identifying expanded T cells in peripheral blood. Whole-study findings and limits: Approximately 1.1 clones differed between technical replicates, versus approximately 17 and 20 over time. Across healthy donors, higher total template counts meant significantly greater roughly 2-week count variance.

On this clone: What it binds is not known.

During the collection period, no donor immune events like infections were recorded. This CDR3 has 16 residues. Between the trimmed V and J ends, which lost 5 bases and 0 bases, there was a span of 15 bases. Germline lookup yields CDR1 PRHDT and CDR2 FYEKMQ (reference sequence). TCRdb keeps only in-frame clones here, not all; method: immunoSEQ multiplex PCR. The sample shows approximately 91,000 clones, around 88% of them seen only once. This rearrangement joins TRBV13 to TRBJ2-3; the D gene is possibly TRBD1 (5 bases). The source material was blood. The TCR comes from a person aged 18-70 years in good health. The CDR3 region is CASSMQGAGSTDTQYF. DNA for the CDR3: TGTGCCAGCAGCATGCAGGGCGCTGGGAGCACAGATACGCAGTATTTT.